Listed below are T cell receptor beta chains from one sample, sequenced in a study of early T cells in non-severe SARS-CoV-2 infection. TCRdb redid the calling of the 5' RACE reads with MiXCR, one entry per CDR3 protein. The sample holds 65,000 to 75,000 distinct CDR3 sequences; about 9.9% are singletons and the top ten take 3.8%. Sample: whole blood. Receptors originate from an adult who was a healthcare worker with PCR-confirmed SARS-CoV-2 infection or an uninfected control (not recorded which). Both conserved end residues are part of each CDR3. Fields, in order: J gene, CDR3 length, clone size, V gene, D gene, CDR3 protein, CDR3 DNA. A D gene is named only where the DNA matches it firmly. Not every row has a clone size; where given, it reads once, few, many or a size class.

TRBJ2-1 14 many TRBV12-3/TRBV12-4 TRBD2 CASSSPRGADEQFF TGTGCCAGCAGTTCGCCGCGGGGGGCCGATGAGCAGTTCTTC
TRBJ1-2 13 few TRBV6-5 TRBD1 CASSLRGRDGYTF TGTGCCAGCAGCCTAAGGGGGCGAGATGGCTACACCTTC
TRBJ2-3 12 few TRBV29-1 - CSVDGSTDTQYF TGCAGCGTTGACGGTAGCACAGATACGCAGTATTTT
TRBJ2-7 15 medium-sized TRBV11-2 - CASSPHGGRKSEQYF TGTGCCAGCAGCCCACACGGGGGGCGAAAGTCCGAGCAGTACTTC
TRBJ2-1 16 few TRBV5-1 - CASSLTTGSSYNEQFF TGCGCCAGCAGCTTAACTACAGGGAGCTCCTACAATGAGCAGTTCTTC
TRBJ2-1 15 many TRBV7-9 - CASSLDYFGENEQFF TGTGCCAGCAGCTTGGACTATTTCGGGGAAAATGAGCAGTTCTTC
TRBJ1-1 13 few TRBV5-4 - CASSLSVNTEAFF TGTGCCAGCAGCTTGTCAGTGAACACTGAAGCTTTCTTT
TRBJ2-1 15 many TRBV20-1 - CSARRGSSPYNEQFF TGCAGTGCTAGGAGAGGCTCATCTCCATACAATGAGCAGTTCTTC
TRBJ1-5 15 many TRBV5-5 - CASSSAPTGDQPQHF TGTGCCAGCAGCTCGGCACCTACCGGGGATCAGCCCCAGCATTTT
TRBJ2-1 14 - TRBV14 TRBD1 CATTETGDGGEQFF TGTGCCACCACGGAGACAGGGGATGGGGGTGAGCAGTTCTTC
TRBJ2-7 14 - TRBV14 - CASSQDQIAGGEYF TGTGCCAGCAGCCAAGATCAAATAGCCGGAGGGGAGTACTTC
TRBJ1-1 13 - TRBV7-9 - CASSLDLNTEAFF TGTGCCAGCAGCTTAGACCTTAACACTGAAGCTTTCTTT
TRBJ2-7 16 - TRBV4-1 - CASSQGQALYSYEQYF TGCGCCAGCAGCCAAGGGCAGGCCCTTTACTCCTACGAGCAGTACTTC
TRBJ2-1 17 few TRBV7-8 TRBD1 CASSLAIRTGLRDEQFF TGTGCCAGCAGCTTAGCAATCCGGACAGGCCTTAGGGATGAGCAGTTCTTC
TRBJ2-3 13 few TRBV2 - CASRQRGTDTQYF TGTGCCAGCAGGCAGAGGGGCACAGATACGCAGTATTTT
TRBJ1-2 13 few TRBV7-6 - CASSPTASYGYTF TGTGCCAGCAGCCCGACCGCGTCATATGGCTACACCTTC
TRBJ1-1 15 many TRBV7-3 - CASSLQSQGNTEAFF TGTGCCAGCAGCTTACAGTCGCAGGGGAACACTGAAGCTTTCTTT
TRBJ2-2 12 once TRBV29-1 - CSAGGNTGELFF TGCAGCGCCGGCGGGAACACCGGGGAGCTGTTTTTT
TRBJ2-1 17 many TRBV6-5 - CASSYRPGSYSYNEQFF TGTGCCAGCAGTTACCGTCCAGGCTCTTACTCCTACAATGAGCAGTTCTTC
TRBJ2-1 15 many TRBV2 - CASRQASGHHNEQFF TGTGCCAGCAGGCAAGCCTCGGGACACCACAATGAGCAGTTCTTC
TRBJ2-2 12 - TRBV11-3 - CASSFMGGELFF TGTGCCAGCAGCTTTATGGGCGGGGAGCTGTTTTTT
TRBJ1-1 19 many TRBV1 - CTSSQDPDSGRRANTEAFF TGCACCAGCAGCCAAGATCCCGACTCGGGACGCCGGGCGAACACTGAAGCTTTCTTT
TRBJ2-3 13 many TRBV29-1 - CSVGGRSTDTQYF TGCAGCGTGGGGGGACGGAGCACAGATACGCAGTATTTT
TRBJ1-5 15 many TRBV7-2 - CATSPGGSSNQPQHF TGTGCCACTTCGCCGGGGGGCAGCAGCAATCAGCCCCAGCATTTT
TRBJ2-5 16 many TRBV5-4 TRBD2 CASSPRTSGFLETQYF TGTGCCAGCAGCCCCAGGACTAGCGGGTTTTTAGAGACCCAGTACTTC
TRBJ2-3 17 once TRBV5-4 TRBD2 CASSLGAGGISTDTQYF TGTGCCAGCAGCTTGGGTGCGGGGGGCATCAGCACAGATACGCAGTATTTT
TRBJ2-1 15 many TRBV7-6 TRBD2 CASSSLAGGGNEQFF TGTGCCAGCAGCTCCTTAGCGGGAGGGGGCAATGAGCAGTTCTTC
TRBJ1-2 16 many TRBV9 - CASSLQAGAVLEGYTF TGTGCCAGCAGCCTCCAAGCGGGCGCAGTATTAGAAGGCTACACCTTC
TRBJ2-2 12 - TRBV20-1 - CSARVIAGELFF TGCAGTGCTAGAGTTATAGCCGGGGAGCTGTTTTTT
TRBJ2-7 14 many TRBV5-6 TRBD2 CASSVSGSAYEQYF TGTGCCAGCAGCGTTAGCGGGAGTGCCTACGAGCAGTACTTC
TRBJ2-3 18 many TRBV24-1 TRBD2 CATSDPISLAGDSDTQYF TGTGCCACCAGTGACCCGATTTCCTTAGCGGGAGACTCAGATACGCAGTATTTT
TRBJ2-3 16 many TRBV14 TRBD2 CASSAGTSGGTDTQYF TGTGCCAGCAGCGCTGGGACTAGCGGGGGCACAGATACGCAGTATTTT
TRBJ2-1 18 many TRBV4-1 TRBD2 CASSQGRRSGSSHNEQFF TGCGCCAGCAGCCAAGGGAGGCGTAGCGGGAGTTCCCACAATGAGCAGTTCTTC
TRBJ1-2 15 many TRBV6-6 TRBD1 CASTLSKDRNYGYTF TGTGCCAGCACCCTAAGCAAGGACAGGAACTATGGCTACACCTTC
TRBJ2-5 12 - TRBV29-1 - CSVDRGEETQYF TGCAGCGTTGACAGGGGGGAGGAGACCCAGTACTTC
TRBJ2-1 15 - TRBV7-9 - CASSFRVRGHNEQFF TGTGCCAGCAGCTTCCGGGTGAGGGGTCACAATGAGCAGTTCTTC
TRBJ2-4 15 - TRBV19 - CATSPPGTAKNIQYF TGTGCCACCTCGCCCCCTGGGACAGCCAAAAACATTCAGTACTTC
TRBJ2-2 13 - TRBV29-1 - CSVRAQNTGELFF TGCAGCGTTAGGGCCCAGAACACCGGGGAGCTGTTTTTT
TRBJ2-7 13 - TRBV10-2 - CASISNQAYEQYF TGCGCCAGCATCTCTAACCAAGCCTACGAGCAGTACTTC
TRBJ2-7 14 once TRBV7-8 - CASSPRLESGPPHF TGTGCCAGCAGCCCGCGTCTGGAATCGGGACCGCCCCACTTC
TRBJ2-1 18 many TRBV5-1 TRBD2 CASSSGALAGGPSNEQFF TGCGCCAGCAGCTCTGGGGCCCTAGCGGGGGGGCCTTCCAATGAGCAGTTCTTC
TRBJ1-1 16 many TRBV5-1 - CASSLDPDVRGSEAFF TGCGCCAGCAGCTTGGATCCGGACGTTCGGGGATCTGAAGCTTTCTTT
TRBJ1-2 16 once TRBV5-6 - CASSQAGSEFNYGYTF TGTGCCAGCAGCCAGGCTGGCAGCGAATTTAACTATGGCTACACCTTC
TRBJ2-6 13 many TRBV12-3/TRBV12-4 - CASGYSGANVLTF TGTGCCAGCGGGTATTCTGGGGCCAACGTCCTGACTTTC
TRBJ1-1 13 - TRBV29-1 - CSGTRQMNTEAFF TGCAGCGGCACCAGGCAGATGAACACTGAAGCTTTCTTT
TRBJ2-7 15 - TRBV5-1 TRBD1 CASSHPGQGLYEQYF TGCGCCAGCAGCCATCCGGGACAGGGCCTCTACGAGCAGTACTTC
TRBJ1-3 16 many TRBV2 TRBD1 CASSGTGQASGNTIYF TGTGCCAGCAGTGGGACAGGGCAAGCCTCTGGAAACACCATATATTTT
TRBJ1-5 15 many TRBV12-3/TRBV12-4 TRBD1 CASRRQGVYNQPQHF TGTGCCAGCCGTCGACAGGGGGTTTACAATCAGCCCCAGCATTTT
TRBJ2-3 14 - TRBV7-9 - CASSKGYPTDTQYF TGTGCCAGCAGTAAGGGTTATCCCACAGATACGCAGTATTTT